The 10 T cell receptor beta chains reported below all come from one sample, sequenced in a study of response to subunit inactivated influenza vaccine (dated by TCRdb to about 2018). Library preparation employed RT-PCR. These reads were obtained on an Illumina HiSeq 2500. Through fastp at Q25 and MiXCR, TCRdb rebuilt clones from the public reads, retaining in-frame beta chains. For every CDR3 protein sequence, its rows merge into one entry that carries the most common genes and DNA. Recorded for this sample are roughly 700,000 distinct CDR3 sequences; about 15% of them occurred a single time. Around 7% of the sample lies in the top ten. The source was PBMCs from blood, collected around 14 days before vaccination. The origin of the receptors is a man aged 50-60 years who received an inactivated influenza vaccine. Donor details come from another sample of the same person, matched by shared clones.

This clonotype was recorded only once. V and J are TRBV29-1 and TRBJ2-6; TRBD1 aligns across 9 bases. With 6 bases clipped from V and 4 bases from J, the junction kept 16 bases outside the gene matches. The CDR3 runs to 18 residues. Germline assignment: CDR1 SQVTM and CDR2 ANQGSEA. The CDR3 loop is CSVVEGEGQGSGANVLTF. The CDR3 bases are TGCAGCGTCGTTGAGGGGGAGGGACAGGGTTCCGGGGCCAACGTCCTGACTTTC.

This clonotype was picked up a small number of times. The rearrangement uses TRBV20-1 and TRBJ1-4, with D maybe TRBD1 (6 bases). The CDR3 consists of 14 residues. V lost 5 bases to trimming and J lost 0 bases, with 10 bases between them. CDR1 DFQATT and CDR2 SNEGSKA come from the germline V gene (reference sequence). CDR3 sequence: CSAAGDATNEKLFF. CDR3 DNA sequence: TGCAGTGCTGCAGGGGATGCAACTAATGAAAAACTGTTTTTT.

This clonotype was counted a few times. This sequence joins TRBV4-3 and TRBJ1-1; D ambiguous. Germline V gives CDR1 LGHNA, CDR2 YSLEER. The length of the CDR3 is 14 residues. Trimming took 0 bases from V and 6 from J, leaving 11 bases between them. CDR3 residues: CASSQDRNPSEAFF. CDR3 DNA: TGCGCCAGCAGCCAAGATCGGAACCCGTCTGAAGCTTTCTTT.

The CDR3 region has the DNA TGCGCCAGCAGCCAAGATCTTGGGACAGGGAGTCATCGGTATGGCTACACCTTC. Its protein product is CASSQDLGTGSHRYGYTF. The gene calls are TRBV4-3 and TRBJ1-2, with TRBD1 matching over 9 bases. J was trimmed by 5 bases and V by 0 bases; bases with no gene match: 13. Germline values: CDR1 LGHNA, CDR2 YSLEER. This CDR3 is built from 18 residues.

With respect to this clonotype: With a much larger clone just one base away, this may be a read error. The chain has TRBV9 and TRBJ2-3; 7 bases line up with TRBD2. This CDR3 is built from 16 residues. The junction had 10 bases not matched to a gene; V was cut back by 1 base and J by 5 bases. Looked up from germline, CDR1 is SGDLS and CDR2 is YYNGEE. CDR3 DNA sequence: TGTGCCAGCAGCGTAAGGAGCGGGACGACCGTAGATACGCAGTATTTT. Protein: CASSVRSGTTVDTQYF.

The CDR3 protein is CASSRDVNTGELFF. CDR3 nucleotide sequence: TGTGCCAGCAGCCGAGACGTAAACACCGGGGAGCTGTTTTTT. The gene calls are TRBV7-2 and TRBJ2-2; the D is unclear. Trimming stripped 5 bases from V and 2 bases from J, with 9 bases between. Germline loops: CDR1 SGHTA, CDR2 FQGNSA. There are 14 residues in the CDR3.

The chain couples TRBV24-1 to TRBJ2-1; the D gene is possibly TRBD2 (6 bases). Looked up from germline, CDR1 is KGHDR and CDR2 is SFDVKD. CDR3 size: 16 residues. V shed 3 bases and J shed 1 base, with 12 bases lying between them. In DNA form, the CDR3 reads TGTGCCACCAGTGATGGCGGGGTTGAGTCCTACAATGAGCAGTTCTTC. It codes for CATSDGGVESYNEQFF.

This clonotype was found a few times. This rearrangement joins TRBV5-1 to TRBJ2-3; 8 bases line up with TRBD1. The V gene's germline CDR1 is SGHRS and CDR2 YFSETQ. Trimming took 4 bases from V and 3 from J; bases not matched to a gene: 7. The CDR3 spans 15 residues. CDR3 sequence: CASSPQGAGTDTQYF. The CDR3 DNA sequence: TGCGCCAGCAGCCCGCAGGGGGCTGGAACAGATACGCAGTATTTT.

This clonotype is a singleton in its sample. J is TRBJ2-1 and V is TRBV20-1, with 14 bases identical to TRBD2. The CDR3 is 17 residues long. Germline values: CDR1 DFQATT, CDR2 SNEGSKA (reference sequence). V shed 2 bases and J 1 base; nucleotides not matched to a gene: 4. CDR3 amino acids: CSARSGTSGGSYNEQFF. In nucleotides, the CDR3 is TGCAGTGCTAGATCCGGGACTAGCGGGGGTTCCTACAATGAGCAGTTCTTC.

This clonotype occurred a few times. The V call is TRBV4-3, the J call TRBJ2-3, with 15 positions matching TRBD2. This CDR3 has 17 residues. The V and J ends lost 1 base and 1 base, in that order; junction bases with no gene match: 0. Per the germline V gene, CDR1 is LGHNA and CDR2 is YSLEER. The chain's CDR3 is CASSQGTSGGGTDTQYF. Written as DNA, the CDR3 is TGCGCCAGCAGCCAAGGGACTAGCGGGGGGGGCACAGATACGCAGTATTTT.